Listed below are T cell receptor beta chains from one sample, sequenced in a study of blood T cell repertoires in COVID-19. Only in-frame clones appear in the TCRdb table, and some are missing; sequencing was by immunoSEQ multiplex PCR. The table includes roughly 250,000 clones, 70% to 85% detected once. Sequenced material: peripheral blood. These receptor sequences come from a woman older than 75 with acute or convalescent COVID-19. Each CDR3 is given with its conserved first and last residue. D genes are given only for firm matches. Clone size is given for some rows only: seen once, a few or many times, or a class if the clone is expanded.

D gene: TRBD2
V gene: TRBV6-6
J gene: TRBJ2-1
clone size: -
CDR3 protein: CASSYASGSYNEQFF
CDR3 DNA: TGTGCCAGCAGTTACGCTAGCGGCTCCTACAATGAGCAGTTCTTC

D gene: TRBD2
V gene: TRBV5-1
J gene: TRBJ2-3
clone size: -
CDR3 protein: CASSPTSTTDTQYF
CDR3 DNA: TGCGCCAGCAGCCCGACTAGCACCACAGATACGCAGTATTTT

D gene: TRBD2
V gene: TRBV3-1/TRBV3-2
J gene: TRBJ2-3
clone size: -
CDR3 protein: CASSQGGKASGRSSTDTQYF
CDR3 DNA: TGTGCCAGCAGCCAAGGGGGAAAGGCTAGCGGGAGGAGTAGCACAGATACGCAGTATTTT

D gene: TRBD1
V gene: TRBV7-2
J gene: TRBJ1-2
clone size: -
CDR3 protein: CASSVDRDYGYTF
CDR3 DNA: TGTGCCAGCAGCGTTGACAGGGACTATGGCTACACCTTC

D gene: -
V gene: TRBV19
J gene: TRBJ2-3
clone size: -
CDR3 protein: CASSTSASTSTDTQYF
CDR3 DNA: TGTGCCAGTAGTACCTCGGCCTCGACTAGCACAGATACGCAGTATTTT

D gene: -
V gene: TRBV28
J gene: TRBJ1-2
clone size: -
CDR3 protein: CASSPNGGGYGYTF
CDR3 DNA: TGTGCCAGCAGTCCCAATGGAGGCGGATATGGCTACACCTTC

D gene: -
V gene: TRBV19
J gene: TRBJ1-1
clone size: -
CDR3 protein: CASTAVNTEAFF
CDR3 DNA: TGTGCCAGTACTGCAGTGAACACTGAAGCTTTCTTT

D gene: -
V gene: TRBV19
J gene: TRBJ1-2
clone size: -
CDR3 protein: CASSDPGGSYGYTF
CDR3 DNA: TGTGCCAGTAGTGACCCCGGGGGGAGCTATGGCTACACCTTC

D gene: TRBD1
V gene: TRBV14
J gene: TRBJ1-2
clone size: once
CDR3 protein: CASSPEVGTGLWGYTF
CDR3 DNA: TGTGCCAGCAGCCCCGAGGTCGGGACAGGTCTATGGGGCTACACCTTC

D gene: -
V gene: TRBV7-2
J gene: TRBJ2-1
clone size: -
CDR3 protein: CASSLTWRANNEQFF
CDR3 DNA: TGTGCCAGCAGCTTGACCTGGAGGGCGAACAATGAGCAGTTCTTC

D gene: -
V gene: TRBV19
J gene: TRBJ2-7
clone size: once
CDR3 protein: CASPYDRSGYEQYF
CDR3 DNA: TGTGCCAGTCCCTATGACAGGTCGGGGTACGAGCAGTACTTC

D gene: -
V gene: TRBV4-3
J gene: TRBJ1-3
clone size: -
CDR3 protein: CASSQDGSGNTIYF
CDR3 DNA: TGCGCCAGCAGCCAAGACGGGAGTGGAAACACCATATATTTT

D gene: TRBD1
V gene: TRBV11-2
J gene: TRBJ1-1
clone size: -
CDR3 protein: CASSSLGGEGEAFF
CDR3 DNA: TGTGCCAGCAGCTCGCTAGGGGGCGAGGGTGAAGCTTTCTTT

D gene: TRBD1
V gene: TRBV4-1
J gene: TRBJ1-5
clone size: -
CDR3 protein: CASSQDPGGFQPQHF
CDR3 DNA: TGCGCCAGCAGCCAAGATCCAGGGGGGTTTCAGCCCCAGCATTTT

D gene: TRBD1
V gene: TRBV19
J gene: TRBJ1-1
clone size: -
CDR3 protein: CASSMQGGQRAFF
CDR3 DNA: TGTGCCAGTAGTATGCAAGGGGGCCAGAGAGCTTTCTTT

D gene: -
V gene: TRBV2
J gene: TRBJ2-1
clone size: -
CDR3 protein: CASSESQGISRNEQFF
CDR3 DNA: TGTGCCAGCAGTGAGTCCCAGGGGATTAGTAGGAATGAGCAGTTCTTC

D gene: -
V gene: TRBV4-1
J gene: TRBJ1-1
clone size: few
CDR3 protein: CASSQGWRGSEAFF
CDR3 DNA: TGCGCCAGCAGCCAAGGCTGGAGGGGCTCTGAAGCTTTCTTT

D gene: -
V gene: TRBV5-1
J gene: TRBJ2-7
clone size: -
CDR3 protein: CASSHEGTSYEQYF
CDR3 DNA: TGCGCCAGCAGCCACGAGGGGACTTCCTACGAGCAGTACTTC

D gene: -
V gene: TRBV18
J gene: TRBJ2-5
clone size: -
CDR3 protein: CASSIYQETQYF
CDR3 DNA: TGTGCCAGCTCTATTTACCAAGAGACCCAGTACTTC

D gene: TRBD2
V gene: TRBV7-8
J gene: TRBJ2-1
clone size: -
CDR3 protein: CASSPGTSGGWPNEQFF
CDR3 DNA: TGTGCCAGCAGCCCAGGGACTAGCGGGGGGTGGCCCAATGAGCAGTTCTTC

D gene: TRBD1
V gene: TRBV4-3
J gene: TRBJ1-4
clone size: few
CDR3 protein: CASSQDSTGGNEKLFF
CDR3 DNA: TGCGCCAGCAGCCAAGATAGCACAGGGGGTAATGAAAAACTGTTTTTT

D gene: -
V gene: TRBV7-2
J gene: TRBJ2-5
clone size: -
CDR3 protein: CASSIQSGPQETQYF
CDR3 DNA: TGTGCCAGCAGCATACAAAGCGGCCCCCAAGAGACCCAGTACTTC

D gene: -
V gene: TRBV24-1
J gene: TRBJ2-5
clone size: once
CDR3 protein: CATSDLSSTETQYF
CDR3 DNA: TGTGCCACCAGTGATTTGTCCAGTACCGAGACCCAGTACTTC

D gene: TRBD1
V gene: TRBV19
J gene: TRBJ2-7
clone size: -
CDR3 protein: CASSNDRGGYEQYF
CDR3 DNA: TGTGCCAGTAGTAACGACAGGGGAGGCTACGAGCAGTACTTC

D gene: -
V gene: TRBV12-3/TRBV12-4
J gene: TRBJ2-2
clone size: -
CDR3 protein: CASSLLGELFF
CDR3 DNA: TGTGCCAGCAGTTTACTCGGGGAGCTGTTTTTT

D gene: TRBD2
V gene: TRBV9
J gene: TRBJ2-2
clone size: -
CDR3 protein: CASSPRWPSGRWEPGELFF
CDR3 DNA: TGTGCCAGCAGCCCTCGGTGGCCTAGCGGGAGATGGGAGCCCGGGGAGCTGTTTTTT

D gene: -
V gene: TRBV28
J gene: TRBJ2-5
clone size: -
CDR3 protein: CASSLLETQYF
CDR3 DNA: TGTGCCAGCAGTTTACTCGAGACCCAGTACTTC

D gene: TRBD1
V gene: TRBV13
J gene: TRBJ1-1
clone size: -
CDR3 protein: CASSLGGQGATEAFF
CDR3 DNA: TGTGCCAGCAGCTTAGGAGGACAGGGGGCCACTGAAGCTTTCTTT

D gene: TRBD1
V gene: TRBV27
J gene: TRBJ2-1
clone size: few
CDR3 protein: CASRLGQGGYNEQFF
CDR3 DNA: TGTGCCAGCAGACTGGGACAGGGGGGGTACAATGAGCAGTTCTTC

D gene: TRBD2
V gene: TRBV7-2
J gene: TRBJ2-3
clone size: once
CDR3 protein: CASSLGPLRGGQDTQYF
CDR3 DNA: TGTGCCAGCAGCTTAGGGCCTTTGCGGGGGGGCCAAGATACGCAGTATTTT

D gene: -
V gene: TRBV5-1
J gene: TRBJ2-1
clone size: -
CDR3 protein: CASSLSAENYNEQFF
CDR3 DNA: TGCGCCAGCAGCTTATCAGCGGAGAACTACAATGAGCAGTTCTTC

D gene: -
V gene: TRBV3-1/TRBV3-2
J gene: TRBJ1-3
clone size: few
CDR3 protein: CASSQAGVGNTIYF
CDR3 DNA: TGTGCCAGCAGCCAAGCAGGGGTTGGAAACACCATATATTTT

D gene: TRBD2
V gene: TRBV2
J gene: TRBJ2-2
clone size: once
CDR3 protein: CASSEGGASGPGELFF
CDR3 DNA: TGTGCCAGCAGTGAGGGAGGGGCTAGCGGGCCCGGGGAGCTGTTTTTT

D gene: -
V gene: TRBV5-1
J gene: TRBJ1-1
clone size: -
CDR3 protein: CASSLAHGAGVFTEAFF
CDR3 DNA: TGCGCCAGCAGCTTGGCCCATGGGGCAGGGGTTTTCACTGAAGCTTTCTTT

D gene: -
V gene: TRBV3-1/TRBV3-2
J gene: TRBJ2-5
clone size: -
CDR3 protein: CASSQDPRAKGLETQYF
CDR3 DNA: TGTGCCAGCAGCCAAGATCCCAGGGCCAAGGGTTTAGAGACCCAGTACTTC

D gene: -
V gene: TRBV9
J gene: TRBJ2-7
clone size: once
CDR3 protein: CASSVDTTAYEQYF
CDR3 DNA: TGTGCCAGCAGCGTAGATACTACCGCCTACGAGCAGTACTTC

D gene: -
V gene: TRBV6-5
J gene: TRBJ1-3
clone size: -
CDR3 protein: CASSRWTAESTIYF
CDR3 DNA: TGTGCCAGCAGCCGTTGGACTGCTGAAAGCACCATATATTTT

D gene: TRBD2
V gene: TRBV7-3
J gene: TRBJ2-1
clone size: -
CDR3 protein: CASSFGTSGRYEQFF
CDR3 DNA: TGTGCCAGCAGCTTTGGGACTAGCGGGAGATATGAGCAGTTCTTC

D gene: -
V gene: TRBV4-3
J gene: TRBJ1-4
clone size: -
CDR3 protein: CASSQDLRDINEKLFF
CDR3 DNA: TGCGCCAGCAGCCAAGATCTGAGGGACATTAATGAAAAACTGTTTTTT

D gene: -
V gene: TRBV5-8
J gene: TRBJ2-1
clone size: -
CDR3 protein: CASSLVTGGGTSGYNEQFF
CDR3 DNA: TGTGCCAGCAGCTTGGTGACAGGGGGCGGGACTAGCGGCTACAATGAGCAGTTCTTC

D gene: -
V gene: TRBV7-2
J gene: TRBJ2-1
clone size: -
CDR3 protein: CASSARTNNEQFF
CDR3 DNA: TGTGCCAGCAGCGCCCGGACAAACAATGAGCAGTTCTTC

D gene: -
V gene: TRBV30
J gene: TRBJ2-2
clone size: -
CDR3 protein: CAWSNPGLNTGELFF
CDR3 DNA: TGTGCCTGGAGTAACCCGGGACTTAACACCGGGGAGCTGTTTTTT

D gene: -
V gene: TRBV28
J gene: TRBJ1-2
clone size: few
CDR3 protein: CASSSVQGVGGYTF
CDR3 DNA: TGTGCCAGCAGTTCCGTCCAGGGTGTGGGTGGCTACACCTTC

D gene: -
V gene: TRBV9
J gene: TRBJ2-1
clone size: -
CDR3 protein: CASSVDDYQNEQFF
CDR3 DNA: TGTGCCAGCAGCGTAGACGACTACCAAAATGAGCAGTTCTTC

D gene: TRBD1
V gene: TRBV5-4
J gene: TRBJ1-6
clone size: -
CDR3 protein: CASSSTGTGESPLHF
CDR3 DNA: TGTGCCAGCAGCAGCACCGGGACAGGGGAATCACCCCTTCACTTT

D gene: TRBD2
V gene: TRBV4-1
J gene: TRBJ2-1
clone size: once
CDR3 protein: CASSQAPGLAGGYNEQFF
CDR3 DNA: TGCGCCAGCAGCCAAGCCCCCGGACTAGCGGGGGGGTACAATGAGCAGTTCTTC